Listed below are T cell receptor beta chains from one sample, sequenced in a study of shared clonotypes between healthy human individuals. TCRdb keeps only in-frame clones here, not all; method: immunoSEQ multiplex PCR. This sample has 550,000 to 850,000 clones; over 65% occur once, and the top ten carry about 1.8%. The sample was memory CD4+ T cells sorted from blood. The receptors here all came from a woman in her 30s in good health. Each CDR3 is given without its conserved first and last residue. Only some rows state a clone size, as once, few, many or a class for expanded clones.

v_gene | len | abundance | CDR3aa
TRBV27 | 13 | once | ASRAVGIAKNIQY
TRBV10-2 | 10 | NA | ASKASGNTIY
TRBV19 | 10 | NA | ASSTEDYGYT
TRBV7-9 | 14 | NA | ASTPYEAGERGEQF
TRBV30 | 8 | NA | AWSSDEQF
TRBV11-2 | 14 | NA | ASSPLAGRNTGELF
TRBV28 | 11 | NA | ASSPTSLETQY
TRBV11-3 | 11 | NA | ASSLGATTEAF
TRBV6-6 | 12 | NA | ASRGQGVYNEQF
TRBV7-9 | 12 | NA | ASSASGSPNEQF
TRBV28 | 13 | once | ASSPLVQGGGKLF
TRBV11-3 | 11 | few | ASSLGQQETQY
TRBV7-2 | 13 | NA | ASSKRQGPNTEAF
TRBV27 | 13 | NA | ASSPAGLLSYEQY
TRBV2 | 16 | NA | ASSEPGWTSGRAWEQY
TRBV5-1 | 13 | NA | ASSPGGGSYNEQF
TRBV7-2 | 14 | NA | ATPRAGGLSGNTIY
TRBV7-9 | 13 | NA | ASSLQGPTNEKLF
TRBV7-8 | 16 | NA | ASSHGLAGFLNTGELF
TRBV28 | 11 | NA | AIKDRTNYGYT
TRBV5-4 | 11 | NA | ASSLKDSDTQY
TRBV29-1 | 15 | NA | SVVLGPQRHLPYEQY
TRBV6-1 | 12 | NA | ASSEHGAVRGYT
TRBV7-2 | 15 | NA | ASSLESGTGYSGEQY
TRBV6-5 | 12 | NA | ASSTPWMNTEAF
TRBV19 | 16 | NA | ASSRFGRGPQGNQPQH
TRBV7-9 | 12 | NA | ASSARDKRLEQY
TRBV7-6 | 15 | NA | ASSLGALAGGRDEQY
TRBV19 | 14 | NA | ASNTIGGGSLETQY
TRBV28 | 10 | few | AVAGRAYEQY
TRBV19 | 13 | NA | ASSFRDRRNEKLF
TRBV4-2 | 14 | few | ASSQDSGPGANVLT
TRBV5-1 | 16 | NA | ASSFTFRGQGATGELF
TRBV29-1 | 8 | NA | SVVGSEAF
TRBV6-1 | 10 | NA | ASSELYYEQY
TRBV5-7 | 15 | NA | ASSWSGPRGGNQPQH
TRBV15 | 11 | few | ATSLQGPYGYT
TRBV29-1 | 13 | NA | SVALTSGGYYEQY
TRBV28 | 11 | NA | ASSSQVNTEAF
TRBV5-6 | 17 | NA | ASSQYRGSGISSYNEQF
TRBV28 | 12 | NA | ASSLRQGGYEQY
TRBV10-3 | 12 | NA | AISAETSQYGYT
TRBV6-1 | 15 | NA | ASSGTRFDSSAGEQF
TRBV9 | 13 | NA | ASSVSYSSYNEQF
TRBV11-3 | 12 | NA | ASSLTGALNEQF
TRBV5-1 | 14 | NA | ASSHPPGQGQETQY
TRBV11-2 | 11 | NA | ASSLQGYDGYT
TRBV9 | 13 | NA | ASSFGTQNTGELF
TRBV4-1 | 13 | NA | ASSHSGTGVSEQY
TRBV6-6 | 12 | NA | ASSRPDRYYGYT